This TCR beta chain originates from a study of identical twins. Each CDR3 protein gets one entry after TCRdb re-called the 5' RACE reads with MiXCR. The sample holds hundreds of thousands of distinct CDR3 sequences, 5.5% to 7% seen once. This clonotype was detected many times. V lost 0 bases, J lost 5 bases, and 10 bases stayed unmatched. The CDR3 has 16 residues. CDR1 is SGHAT and CDR2 is FQNNGV in the germline V gene. This sample also belongs to another study, concerning yellow fever vaccine responses in identical twins. That paper adds: Reportedly, twins' vaccine T cell responses looked partly convergent and partly personalized.

The sequence came from a woman aged 18-29 years in good health. The rearrangement links TRBV11-2 to TRBJ2-7, with 7 bases identical to TRBD1. Sequences were obtained from memory (CD45RO+) T cells sorted from blood. The CDR3 loop reads CASSLDGSYRGHEQYV. CDR3 bases: TGTGCCAGCAGCTTAGATGGCTCCTACAGGGGCCACGAGCAGTACGTC.